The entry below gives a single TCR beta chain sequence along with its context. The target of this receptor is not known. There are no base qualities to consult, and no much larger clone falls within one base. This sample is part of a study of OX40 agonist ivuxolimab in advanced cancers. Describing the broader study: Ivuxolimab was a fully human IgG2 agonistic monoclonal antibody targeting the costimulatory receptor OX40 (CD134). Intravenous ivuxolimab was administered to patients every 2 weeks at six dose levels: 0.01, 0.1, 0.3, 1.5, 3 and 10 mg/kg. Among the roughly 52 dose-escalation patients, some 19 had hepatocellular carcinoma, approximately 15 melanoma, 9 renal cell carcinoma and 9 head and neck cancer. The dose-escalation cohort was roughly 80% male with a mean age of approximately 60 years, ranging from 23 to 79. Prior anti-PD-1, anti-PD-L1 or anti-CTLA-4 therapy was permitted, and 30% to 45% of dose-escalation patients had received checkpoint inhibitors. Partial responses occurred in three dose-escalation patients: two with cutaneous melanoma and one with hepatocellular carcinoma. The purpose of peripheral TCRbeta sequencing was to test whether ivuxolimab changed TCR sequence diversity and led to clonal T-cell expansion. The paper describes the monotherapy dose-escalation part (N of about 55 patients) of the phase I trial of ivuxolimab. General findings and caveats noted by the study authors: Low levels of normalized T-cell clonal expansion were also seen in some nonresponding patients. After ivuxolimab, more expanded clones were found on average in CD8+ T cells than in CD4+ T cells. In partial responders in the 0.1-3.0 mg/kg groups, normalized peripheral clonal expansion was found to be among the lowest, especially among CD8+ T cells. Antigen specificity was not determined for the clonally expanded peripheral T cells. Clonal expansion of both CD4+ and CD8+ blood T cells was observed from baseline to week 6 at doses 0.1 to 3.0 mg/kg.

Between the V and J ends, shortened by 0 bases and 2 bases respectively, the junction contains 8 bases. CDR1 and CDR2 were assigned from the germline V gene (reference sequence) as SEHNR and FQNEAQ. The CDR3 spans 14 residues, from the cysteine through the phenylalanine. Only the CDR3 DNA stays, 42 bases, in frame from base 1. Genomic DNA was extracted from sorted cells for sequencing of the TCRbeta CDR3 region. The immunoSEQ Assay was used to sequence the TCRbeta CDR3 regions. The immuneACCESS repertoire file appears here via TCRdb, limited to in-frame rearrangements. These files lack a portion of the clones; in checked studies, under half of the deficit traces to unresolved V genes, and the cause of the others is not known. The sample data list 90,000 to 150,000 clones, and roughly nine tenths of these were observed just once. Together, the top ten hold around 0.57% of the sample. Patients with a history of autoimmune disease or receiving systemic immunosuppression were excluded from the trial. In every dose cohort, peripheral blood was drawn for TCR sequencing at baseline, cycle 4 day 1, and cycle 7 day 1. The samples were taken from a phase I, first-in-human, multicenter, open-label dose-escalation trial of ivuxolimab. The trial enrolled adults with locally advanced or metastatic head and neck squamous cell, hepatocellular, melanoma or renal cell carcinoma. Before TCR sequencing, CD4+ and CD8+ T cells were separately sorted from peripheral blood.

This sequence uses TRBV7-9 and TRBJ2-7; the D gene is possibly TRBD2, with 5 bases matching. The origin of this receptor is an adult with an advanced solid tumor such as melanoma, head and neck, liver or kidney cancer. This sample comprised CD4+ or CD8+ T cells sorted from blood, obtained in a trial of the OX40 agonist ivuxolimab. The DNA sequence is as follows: TGTGCCAGCAGCTTAGCCCCGGAGGCCTACGAGCAGTACTTC. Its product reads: CASSLAPEAYEQYF. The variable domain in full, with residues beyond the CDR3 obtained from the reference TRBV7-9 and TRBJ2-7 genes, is DTGVSQNPRHKITKRGQNVTFRCDPISEHNRLYWYRQTLGQGPEFLTYFQNEAQLEKSRLLSDRFSAERPKGSFSTLEIQRTEQGDSAMYLCASSLAPEAYEQYFGPGTRLTVT.